Following are 26 T cell receptor beta chains from one sample sequenced in a study of blood T cells in healthy people across ages. It was with a sample-barcoded 5' primer and a J-beta primer mix that a second PCR of about 7 to 12 cycles was run. One entry per CDR3 protein results from TCRdb running MiXCR on the 5' RACE reads. In the table there are hundreds of thousands of distinct CDR3 sequences, roughly 50% of which are singletons. What was sequenced was blood. The origin of the receptors is a man between 35 and 55 years old in good health.

This sequence joins TRBV24-1 and TRBJ2-3, with TRBD1 identical over 8 bases. Germline V gene sequence: CDR1 KGHDR, CDR2 SFDVKD. This CDR3 has 14 residues. J gave up 5 bases and V 4 bases, and 4 bases lay outside the gene matches. The CDR3 coding sequence is TGTGCCACCAGTGAGGACAGGGCCGGAGATACGCAGTATTTT. Translation: CATSEDRAGDTQYF.

J is TRBJ2-7 and V is TRBV21-1; the table's D call of TRBD1 was not tested on the DNA. TRBV21-1 is listed as a pseudogene. The CDR3 has 14 residues. CDR3 region: CASSTRDGYYEQYF. The CDR3 DNA reads TGTGCCAGCAGCACCCGGGACGGCTACTACGAGCAGTACTTC.

V is TRBV7-2 and J is TRBJ1-1, with 9 bases that match TRBD1. V was clipped by 5 bases and J by 11 bases; unmatched bases: 6. Germline V gene data show CDR1 as SGHTA and CDR2 as FQGNSA. This CDR3 region has 12 residues. CDR3 bases: TGTGCCAGCAGCCTGGACAGGGGAAGGGCTTTCTTT. Translating gives CASSLDRGRAFF.

The table lists this clonotype with many counts. The V call is TRBV20-1, the J call TRBJ2-1; 7 bases are a match to TRBD1. The V segment lost 0 bases and the J segment 7 bases; nucleotides outside the gene matches: 6. Germline CDR1 reads DFQATT; CDR2 reads SNEGSKA (reference sequence). The CDR3 length is 14 residues. Here the CDR3 DNA reads TGCAGTGCTAGAGATTTACAGGGGTGGAATGAGCAGTTCTTC. Translating it yields CSARDLQGWNEQFF.

The J gene is TRBJ2-1, the V gene TRBV6-2 or TRBV6-3; possibly TRBD2 for D (5 bases). Germline lookup yields CDR1 MNHEY and CDR2 SVGEGT. CDR3 size: 14 residues. V was pared by 7 bases and J by 7 bases, with 17 bases between. The CDR3 here is CASIRAAAENEQFF. The CDR3, as DNA: TGTGCCAGCATACGAGCGGCTGCCGAGAATGAGCAGTTCTTC.

The CDR3 region has the DNA TGCGCCAGCAGCCAGATAGGAGCTTTTAGTGAGCAGTTCTTC. It translates to CASSQIGAFSEQFF. The chain joins TRBV4-1 to TRBJ2-1; D is undetermined. V lost 3 bases and J lost 9, with 15 bases in between. CDR3 length equals 14 residues. Germline loops: CDR1 MGHRA, CDR2 YSYEKL.

This chain joins TRBV4-1 and TRBJ2-5, with D perhaps matching TRBD2 (5 bases). The better agreement between TRBJ2-7 and the DNA end casts doubt on the J call. This CDR3 has 15 residues. Germline V lookup: CDR1 MGHRA, CDR2 YSYEKL. As DNA, the CDR3 is TGCGCCAGCAGCCAAGTAGGGAGCGCGGACTACGAGCAGTACTTC. This sequence encodes CASSQVGSADYEQYF.

For this clonotype: The germline gene is not matched at one end of the junction; a read error may be the cause. The chain links TRBV6-1 to TRBJ2-1; perhaps TRBD2 as D (5 bases). The germline CDR1 and CDR2 sequences are MNHNS and SASEGT. There are 17 residues in the CDR3. Here the CDR3 DNA reads TGTGCTAGCAGTCGAGATCGACCCGGGAATCGAGCCTACGAGCAGTTCTTC. Translating it yields CASSRDRPGNRAYEQFF.

For this clonotype: A junction boundary mismatches the germline segment, possibly from a read error. The genes are TRBV7-2 and TRBJ2-1; a possible D gene is TRBD2 (5 bases). The germline gives CDR1 SGHTA, CDR2 FQGNSA. The CDR3 has 16 amino acids. The CDR3 region is CVSSFLGGQIYNEQFF. As DNA, the CDR3 is TGTGTCAGCAGCTTCCTCGGCGGGCAGATCTACAATGAGCAGTTCTTC.

The chain carries TRBV12-3 or TRBV12-4 and TRBJ1-5; 10 bases agree with TRBD1. Losses at the gene ends were 5 bases for V and 2 bases for J; bases not matched to a gene: 12. CDR3 size: 18 residues. CDR3 loop: CASSLNVDRGYGNQPQHF. As DNA, the CDR3 is TGTGCCAGCAGTCTGAACGTGGACAGGGGGTATGGCAATCAGCCCCAGCATTTT.

This clonotype was counted between two and nine times. The chain couples TRBV7-9 to TRBJ2-4; D may match TRBD1 or TRBD2 (6 bases each). CDR1 SEHNR and CDR2 FQNEAQ come from the germline V gene (reference sequence). The CDR3 sequence is 14 residues long. Trimming removed 4 bases from V and 8 bases from J, with 15 bases in between. CDR3 sequence reads: CASSSPNREDIQYF. The CDR3 nucleotides read TGTGCCAGCAGCTCACCGAACAGGGAGGACATTCAGTACTTC.

The genes are TRBV9 and TRBJ2-1; 7 bases agree with TRBD1. The CDR3 covers 16 residues. Germline V lookup: CDR1 SGDLS, CDR2 YYNGEE. The trim removed 4 bases at V and 4 bases at J, leaving 11 bases unmatched. The CDR3 region is CASSPARGPMYNEQFF. Here the CDR3 DNA reads TGTGCCAGCAGCCCCGCGAGGGGGCCGATGTACAATGAGCAGTTCTTC.

The chain combines TRBV28 with TRBJ2-4; D gene uncertain. Trimming removed 3 bases at V and 1 base at J, with 19 bases between. The CDR3 has 18 residues. CDR1 and CDR2 (germline): MDHEN, SYDVKM. CDR3 sequence: CASSFFRVGRTAKNIQYF. The DNA of the CDR3 is TGTGCCAGCAGTTTCTTCCGCGTGGGAAGGACGGCCAAAAACATTCAGTACTTC. Full variable domain (missing parts from reference TRBV28 and TRBJ2-4): DVKVTQSSRYLVKRTGEKVFLECVQDMDHENMFWYRQDPGLGLRLIYFSYDVKMKEKGDIPEGYSVSREKKERFSLILESASTNQTSMYLCASSFFRVGRTAKNIQYFGAGTRLSVL.

The J gene is TRBJ1-1, the V gene TRBV28, with a weak D call TRBD1 (5 bases). The germline gives CDR1 MDHEN, CDR2 SYDVKM. The length of the CDR3 is 14 residues. V was cut by 7 bases and J by 5 bases, with 17 bases left in between. CDR3 nucleotides: TGTGCCAGCAACACACCCGGGGGAGGAACTGAAGCTTTCTTT. It specifies CASNTPGGGTEAFF.

The V and J genes are TRBV3-1 and TRBJ1-1; D is possibly TRBD1 (5 bases). The CDR3 extends over 17 amino acids. V lost 1 base and J 2 bases, leaving 17 bases between the germline ends. Per germline, CDR1 LGHDT and CDR2 YNNKEL (reference sequence). The CDR3 bases are TGTGCCAGCAGCCAAGGACAGAGTCTCGCGGGAAACACTGAAGCTTTCTTT. Encoded protein: CASSQGQSLAGNTEAFF.

This clonotype came up a few times. The J gene is TRBJ1-4, the V gene TRBV6-2 or TRBV6-3, with 8 bases lining up with TRBD1. The V and J ends lost 6 bases and 7 bases, in that order; junction bases with no gene match: 4. The CDR3 spans 13 residues. Germline-derived CDR1 and CDR2 are MNHEY and SVGEGT. The CDR3 loop reads CASSGQGGEKLFF. CDR3 in DNA: TGTGCCAGCAGCGGACAGGGAGGTGAAAAACTGTTTTTT.

CDR3 in amino acids: CSARGLAGWGTDTQYF. The DNA of the CDR3 is TGCAGTGCTAGGGGACTAGCGGGGTGGGGGACAGATACGCAGTATTTT. The chain uses TRBV20-1 and TRBJ2-3, with 13 bases matching TRBD2. The V gene end was trimmed by 3 bases and the J gene end by 3 bases; junction bases not matched to a gene: 6. CDR3 length: 16 residues. Per germline, CDR1 DFQATT and CDR2 SNEGSKA (reference sequence).

The chain is built from TRBV20-1 and TRBJ2-1; 9 bases fit TRBD2. Germline assignment: CDR1 DFQATT and CDR2 SNEGSKA (reference sequence). The CDR3 spans 16 residues. V dropped 2 bases and J dropped 0; count of bases not matched to a gene: 5. CDR3 loop: CSARPSGRSSYNEQFF. The DNA of the CDR3 is TGCAGTGCTAGACCAAGCGGGAGGAGCTCCTACAATGAGCAGTTCTTC.

The sample holds a few counts of this clonotype. CDR3 protein: CASSNGGGAKEQYF. The CDR3 nucleotides are TGTGCCAGCAGCAACGGCGGGGGAGCGAAAGAGCAGTACTTC. This chain joins TRBV7-8 and TRBJ2-4, with TRBD2 matching over 7 bases. Germline CDR1 is SGHVS and CDR2 is FQNEAQ. Germline trimming cut 5 bases from V and 13 bases from J; bases unmatched to any gene: 14. The CDR3 sequence is 14 residues long.

The chain combines TRBV5-1 with TRBJ2-2, with D possibly TRBD1 on 6 matching bases. Per germline, CDR1 SGHRS and CDR2 YFSETQ. The CDR3 sequence is 15 residues long. V was clipped by 1 base and J by 7 bases, with 14 bases between them. CDR3 coding DNA: TGCGCCAGCAGCTTGATGGGGACACCCAGCGGGGAGCTGTTTTTT. Protein sequence: CASSLMGTPSGELFF.

This clonotype was seen many times. This chain uses TRBV6-6 with TRBJ1-2, with no clear D. CDR3 size: 15 residues. V lost 6 bases to trimming and J lost 4 bases, with 18 bases between them. The V gene's germline CDR1 is MNHNY and CDR2 SVGAGI (reference sequence). The CDR3 region is CASSLTGGDLYGYTF. CDR3 coding DNA: TGTGCCAGCAGCCTCACCGGAGGCGATCTCTATGGCTACACCTTC.

The chain links TRBV5-1 to TRBJ2-3; unclear D gene. The CDR3 has 15 amino acids. In germline, CDR1 is SGHRS, CDR2 YFSETQ. Trimming took 0 bases from V and 0 from J, leaving 8 bases between them. The CDR3 nucleotides are TGCGCCAGCAGCTTGGGTAGTCATAGCACAGATACGCAGTATTTT. Protein: CASSLGSHSTDTQYF. Together with reference TRBV5-1 and TRBJ2-3, the CDR3 gives the full variable domain: KAGVTQTPRYLIKTRGQQVTLSCSPISGHRSVSWYQQTPGQGLQFLFEYFSETQRNKGNFPGRFSGRQFSNSRSEMNVSTLELGDSALYLCASSLGSHSTDTQYFGPGTRLTVL.

Worth noting for this clonotype: Sequence at one end of the junction differs from germline and may be a read error. The V call is TRBV5-1, the J call TRBJ1-2, with 7 bases aligning to TRBD1. Germline V gives CDR1 SGHRS, CDR2 YFSETQ. The CDR3 sequence is 14 residues long. CDR3 nucleotides: TGCGCCAGCAGTTTGGGACAGCAGAACTATGGCTACACCTTC. It encodes CASSLGQQNYGYTF.

This clonotype showed up just once. The rearrangement links TRBV27 to TRBJ1-1; 8 bases are a match to TRBD1. The length of the CDR3 is 15 residues. J was trimmed by 4 bases and V by 2 bases; bases with no gene match: 6. Germline V lookup: CDR1 MNHEY, CDR2 SMNVEV (reference sequence). CDR3 nucleotides: TGTGCCAGCAGTTTAAGTGGGACAGGAGGCACTGAAGCTTTCTTT. Translated, it gives CASSLSGTGGTEAFF.

CDR3 region: CSVEAGGSDTQYF. The CDR3 DNA reads TGCAGCGTTGAGGCGGGAGGGTCGGATACGCAGTATTTT. This rearrangement joins TRBV29-1 to TRBJ2-3, with 9 bases matching TRBD2. The trim removed 3 bases at V and 6 bases at J, leaving 4 bases unmatched. This CDR3 has 13 residues. CDR1 is SQVTM, CDR2 ANQGSEA, per germline.

The CDR3 loop reads CSVEQTNYGYTF. The CDR3 nucleotides read TGCAGCGTTGAACAGACGAACTATGGCTACACCTTC. The V gene is TRBV29-1, the J gene TRBJ1-2; the D is unclear. CDR1 and CDR2 (germline): SQVTM, ANQGSEA. The V gene lost 2 bases and the J gene lost 2 bases, with 6 bases spanning the gap. This CDR3 contains 12 residues.